Listed below are T cell receptor beta chains from one sample, sequenced in a study of shared clonotypes between healthy human individuals. Using immunoSEQ multiplex PCR, the repertoire was profiled, and TCRdb retains in-frame clones only, with some absent. The sample holds about 820,000 clones, 85% to 95% seen once. Sequencing input: naive CD8+ T cells sorted from blood. The source of these receptors is a man under 40 in good health. Both conserved end residues are part of each CDR3. A D gene is named only where the DNA matches it firmly. Size tells how often a clone was seen (once, few, many) or the class of an expanded clone, and some rows leave it out.

>TRBV9|once|TRBJ2-3|.
TGTGCCAGCACCCACTCAGGGGATGGGACAGATACGCAGTATTTT
CASTHSGDGTDTQYF
>TRBV5-5|.|TRBJ1-3|.
TGTGCCAGCAGCTTGGCCGAGATTCTTAACACCATATATTTT
CASSLAEILNTIYF
>TRBV13|.|TRBJ1-1|.
TGTGCCAGCAGCTGGACTTCGAACACTGAAGCTTTCTTT
CASSWTSNTEAFF
>TRBV2|.|TRBJ2-3|.
TGTGCCAGCATACCGACGAGCACAGATACGCAGTATTTT
CASIPTSTDTQYF
>TRBV13|.|TRBJ2-3|.
TGTGCCAGCAGCTTAGATGGCACAGATACGCAGTATTTT
CASSLDGTDTQYF
>TRBV5-4|once|TRBJ2-1|.
TGTGCCAGCAGGTCGGGACTCTCAAACAATGAGCAGTTCTTC
CASRSGLSNNEQFF
>TRBV7-9|.|TRBJ2-1|.
TGTGCCAGCAGCCCGGGAACGGGTACGGCCTACAATGAGCAGTTCTTC
CASSPGTGTAYNEQFF
>TRBV27|once|TRBJ2-2|TRBD2
TGTGCCAGCAGTTTGGTAGGACTAGCGGGACCCCAAGAGCCCGGGGAGCTGTTTTTT
CASSLVGLAGPQEPGELFF
>TRBV9|.|TRBJ2-7|.
TGTGCCAGCAGCGTAGATTCCGGATACCCCTACGAGCAGTACTTC
CASSVDSGYPYEQYF
>TRBV2|.|TRBJ1-1|.
TGTGCCAGCAGTGACCCTAACGGGGTGGTGAACACTGAAGCTTTCTTT
CASSDPNGVVNTEAFF
>TRBV28|.|TRBJ2-7|.
TGTGCCAGCAGAGGGCTCTCCTACGAGCAGTACTTC
CASRGLSYEQYF
>TRBV29-1|.|TRBJ2-7|.
TGCAGCGTTGTCGAGGGGTACGAGCAGTACTTC
CSVVEGYEQYF
>TRBV19|.|TRBJ2-1|TRBD1
TGTGCCAGTAGTGTCCGGGACAGCAGCTCCTACAATGAGCAGTTCTTC
CASSVRDSSSYNEQFF